This T cell receptor beta chain was obtained from a study of shared clonotypes between healthy human individuals. Study results and caveats: An expected dependence of interdonor clonotype sharing on sequencing depth was noted.

For this clone: Its specificity is not known.

None of the donors, who were healthy HIV-negative adults, had recently had acute infections or vaccinations. CD4+ cells yielded CD45RA+ naive and CD45RA-negative memory subsets. Germline CDR1 and CDR2: SEHNR and FQNEAQ (reference sequence). V lost 2 bases and J lost 5; bases outside the gene matches: 5. CDR3 length equals 16 residues. Sorted-subset replicate PCR reactions contained approximately 190 ng DNA, corresponding to approximately 30,000 T cell genomes. Sequencing used immunoSEQ multiplex PCR; TCRdb keeps in-frame clones, though not all of them. The profile shows 2 million to 2.5 million clones, 85% to 95% of them singletons.

The V call is TRBV7-9, the J call TRBJ2-1; TRBD2 aligns across 11 bases. This sequence was found in a man in his late teens or twenties in good health. Some clones in this sample may be carry-over from other donors' samples. Sequencing input: naive CD4+ T cells from PBMCs. Specified subset: CD45RA+ positively selected. The CDR3 sequence is CASSLTGTSGNNEQFF. Here the CDR3 DNA reads TGTGCCAGCAGCTTAACCGGGACTAGCGGAAACAATGAGCAGTTCTTC.